The next 23 T cell receptor beta chains were all read from a single sample in a study of OX40 agonist ivuxolimab in advanced cancers. Profiled with immunoSEQ multiplex PCR; TCRdb holds only in-frame clones, not every one. The sample records some 150,000 clones, about 92% being singletons. This material consisted of CD4+ or CD8+ T cells sorted from blood, taken in a trial of the OX40 agonist ivuxolimab. All receptors derive from an adult with an advanced solid tumor such as melanoma, head and neck, liver or kidney cancer.

The chain employs TRBV9 and TRBJ2-1, with 9 bases aligning to TRBD2. Trimming at V came to 3 bases and at J to 6 bases, leaving 7 bases not matched to a gene. Germline V gene lookup returns CDR1 SGDLS and CDR2 YYNGEE. The CDR3 contains 15 residues. The CDR3 sequence: CASSGFSGGPNEQFF. The CDR3 nucleotides are TGTGCCAGCAGCGGATTTAGCGGGGGCCCCAATGAGCAGTTCTTC.

The J gene is TRBJ2-5, the V gene TRBV9; D possibly corresponds to TRBD2 (6 bases). Looked up from germline, CDR1 is SGDLS and CDR2 is YYNGEE. The CDR3 contains 15 residues. Trimming stripped 0 bases from V and 5 bases from J, with 14 bases between. The CDR3 loop reads CASSVAVWGEETQYF. The CDR3 region has the DNA TGTGCCAGCAGCGTAGCGGTCTGGGGGGAGGAGACCCAGTACTTC.

This chain connects TRBV6-5 to TRBJ1-2; D ambiguous. The CDR3 sequence is 12 residues long. Trimming stripped 5 bases from V and 7 bases from J, with 11 bases between. Germline V gives CDR1 MNHEY, CDR2 SVGAGI. The CDR3 region is CASSERDGGYTF. The DNA of the CDR3 is TGTGCCAGCAGTGAAAGGGATGGTGGCTACACCTTC.

The V gene is TRBV19, the J gene TRBJ2-5; no reliable D call. V was clipped by 7 bases and J by 0 bases, with 9 bases between them. Germline CDR1 is LNHDA and CDR2 is SQIVND (reference sequence). CDR3 length: 13 amino acids. In nucleotides, the CDR3 is TGTGCCAGTAAGGTTAGGGACCAAGAGACCCAGTACTTC. Its protein is CASKVRDQETQYF.

The chain employs TRBV5-1 and TRBJ2-3, with unresolved D. V was shortened by 4 bases and J by 5 bases, with 11 bases between the two germline ends. Germline V CDR1 and CDR2: SGHRS, YFSETQ. The CDR3 is 13 residues long. CDR3 DNA sequence: TGCGCCAGCAGCCTGTCGGTGGGAGATACGCAGTATTTT. Protein sequence: CASSLSVGDTQYF.

The gene calls are TRBV6-6 and TRBJ1-1; D is ambiguous. The germline V gene encodes CDR1 MNHNY and CDR2 SVGAGI (reference sequence). CDR3 length: 14 residues. The V gene lost 5 bases and the J gene lost 1 base, with 11 bases spanning the gap. CDR3 sequence (DNA): TGTGCCAGCAGTAAGAACCGGGCGAACACTGAAGCTTTCTTT. Residues: CASSKNRANTEAFF.

The CDR3 region has the DNA TGTGCCAGCAGTGACGGGACAGACTATAGCAATCAGCCCCAGCATTTT. Translation: CASSDGTDYSNQPQHF. This sequence joins TRBV6-1 and TRBJ1-5, with 7 bases matching TRBD1. Germline V lookup: CDR1 MNHNS, CDR2 SASEGT. V gave up 3 bases and J gave up 0 bases; unmatched junction bases: 5. The CDR3 loop spans 16 amino acids.

In its sample, this clone was seen a few times. J is TRBJ1-1 and V is TRBV29-1, with a tentative D call TRBD1 (6 bases). Germline V gives CDR1 SQVTM, CDR2 ANQGSEA. This CDR3 has 12 amino acids. Trimming pared 6 bases from V and 4 bases from J, leaving 12 bases between. CDR3 loop: CSVQGYGTEAFF. Here the CDR3 DNA reads TGCAGCGTACAGGGATACGGCACTGAAGCTTTCTTT.

This chain uses TRBV29-1 with TRBJ1-1; tentatively, D is TRBD1 (5 bases). CDR1 is SQVTM and CDR2 is ANQGSEA in the germline V gene. There are 16 residues in the CDR3. The V end lost 6 bases, the J end lost 1 base, and 21 bases lay between the germline ends. The CDR3 DNA follows: TGCAGCGTGATAGGGGTCGCCCTCCGAAGGAACACTGAAGCTTTCTTT. Protein sequence: CSVIGVALRRNTEAFF. Drawing the rest from reference TRBV29-1 and TRBJ1-1, the complete variable domain is SAVISQKPSRDICQRGTSLTIQCQVDSQVTMMFWYRQQPGQSLTLIATANQGSEATYESGFVIDKFPISRPNLTFSTLTVSNMSPEDSSIYLCSVIGVALRRNTEAFFGQGTRLTVV.

This chain links TRBV28 with TRBJ1-4; tentatively, D is TRBD1 (6 bases). Germline V CDR1 and CDR2: MDHEN, SYDVKM. V shed 3 bases and J shed 7 bases, with 12 bases lying between them. The CDR3 totals 14 residues. The CDR3 loop reads CASSFGGAGEKLFF. Here the CDR3 DNA reads TGTGCCAGCAGTTTTGGGGGCGCCGGTGAAAAACTGTTTTTT.

The chain employs TRBV29-1 and TRBJ1-2, with 7 bases lining up with TRBD1. J lost 1 base, V lost 7 bases, and 9 bases had no gene match. The CDR3 totals 14 residues. Germline CDR1 reads SQVTM; CDR2 reads ANQGSEA. This CDR3 reads CSGMTGFNNYGYTF. The CDR3 nucleotides read TGCAGCGGCATGACAGGGTTTAATAACTATGGCTACACCTTC. Drawing the rest from reference TRBV29-1 and TRBJ1-2, the complete variable domain is SAVISQKPSRDICQRGTSLTIQCQVDSQVTMMFWYRQQPGQSLTLIATANQGSEATYESGFVIDKFPISRPNLTFSTLTVSNMSPEDSSIYLCSGMTGFNNYGYTFGSGTRLTVV.

The chain couples TRBV10-3 to TRBJ2-3, with 9 bases fitting TRBD2. Germline CDR1 is ENHRY and CDR2 is SYGVKD. The V segment lost 6 bases and the J segment 2 bases; nucleotides outside the gene matches: 9. There are 16 residues in the CDR3. CDR3 loop: CAISPRASGATDTQYF. CDR3 DNA sequence: TGTGCCATCAGCCCCCGGGCTAGCGGGGCCACAGATACGCAGTATTTT.

This clone was observed a single time. The chain carries TRBV15 and TRBJ1-2; possibly TRBD1 for D (6 bases). The germline V gene encodes CDR1 LNHNV and CDR2 YYDKDF (reference sequence). The CDR3 totals 16 residues. V was pared by 9 bases and J by 4 bases, with 24 bases between. In DNA, the CDR3 is TGTGCCACGCGGTCGGGGGCTAGACTTTTAGGCTATGGCTACACCTTC. This gives the protein CATRSGARLLGYGYTF.

This clone was picked up one time. Other nucleotide sequences from this sample produce the same CDR3. J is TRBJ1-5 and V is TRBV28, with a weak D call TRBD1 (5 bases). Trimming cost V 6 bases and J 2 bases, with 11 bases left between them. CDR1 is MDHEN and CDR2 is SYDVKM in the germline V gene. This CDR3 has 14 amino acids. CDR3: CASSSGQGNQPQHF. CDR3 DNA sequence: TGTGCCAGCAGCTCGGGGCAGGGCAATCAGCCCCAGCATTTT.

The rearrangement uses TRBV9 and TRBJ1-6; no definite D call. CDR3 length: 14 amino acids. Between the trimmed V and J ends, which lost 0 bases and 7 bases, there was a span of 8 bases. Germline loops: CDR1 SGDLS, CDR2 YYNGEE. DNA for the CDR3: TGTGCCAGCAGCGTAGAGGGTGAAAATTCACCCCTCCACTTT. It encodes CASSVEGENSPLHF. The entire variable domain, with the rest obtained from reference TRBV9 and TRBJ1-6, is as follows: DSGVTQTPKHLITATGQRVTLRCSPRSGDLSVYWYQQSLDQGLQFLIQYYNGEERAKGNILERFSAQQFPDLHSELNLSSLELGDSALYFCASSVEGENSPLHFGNGTRLTVT.

The chain combines TRBV7-2 with TRBJ2-3, with D tentatively TRBD1 (5 bases). The CDR3 is 13 amino acids. Germline loops: CDR1 SGHTA, CDR2 FQGNSA. Between the trimmed V and J ends, which lost 2 bases and 3 bases, there was a span of 6 bases. CDR3 protein: CASSLKGTDTQYF. Here the CDR3 DNA reads TGTGCCAGCAGCTTAAAGGGGACAGATACGCAGTATTTT.

The sample holds one count of this clone. This sequence joins TRBV5-1 and TRBJ1-2, with D hard to call. This CDR3 comprises 13 residues. Germline V gene sequence: CDR1 SGHRS, CDR2 YFSETQ. V was shortened by 2 bases and J by 2 bases, with 7 bases between the two germline ends. CDR3 coding DNA: TGCGCCAGCAGCTTTCAGTCAAACTATGGCTACACCTTC. Translating gives CASSFQSNYGYTF.

The chain has TRBV7-2 and TRBJ1-2, with TRBD1 matching 12 bases. With V trimmed by 3 bases and J by 8 bases, 4 bases remained unmatched. The CDR3 covers 14 residues. Germline-derived CDR1 and CDR2 are SGHTA and FQGNSA. The DNA of the CDR3 is TGTGCCAGCAGCTTCCAGGGACAGGGGGCCGGCTACACCTTC. Residues: CASSFQGQGAGYTF.

The V call is TRBV7-2, the J call TRBJ2-7, with D perhaps matching TRBD1 or TRBD2 (6 bases each). The V gene lost 4 bases and the J gene lost 7 bases, with 23 bases spanning the gap. CDR1 is SGHTA, CDR2 FQGNSA, per germline. The CDR3 sequence is 16 residues long. CDR3 sequence reads: CASSSPQGSVEGEQYF. CDR3 sequence (DNA): TGTGCCAGCAGCTCCCCCCAGGGGTCAGTGGAGGGGGAGCAGTACTTC.

The CDR3 coding sequence is TGTGCCAGCAGCCGACAGGGAGTCACAGATACGCAGTATTTT. Translation gives CASSRQGVTDTQYF. This rearrangement joins TRBV7-2 to TRBJ2-3, with 7 bases matching TRBD1. Germline V gene sequence: CDR1 SGHTA, CDR2 FQGNSA. There are 14 residues in the CDR3. V dropped 5 bases and J dropped 2; count of bases not matched to a gene: 4.

The gene calls are TRBV6-5 and TRBJ1-1; a possible D gene is TRBD1 (5 bases). Germline V gene sequence: CDR1 MNHEY, CDR2 SVGAGI. CDR3 length: 13 amino acids. Deletions cut 3 bases from V and 7 bases from J, with 12 bases between. The CDR3 DNA reads as TGTGCCAGCAGTTATGAGGGGCTCGGTGAAGCTTTCTTT. This translates into CASSYEGLGEAFF.

V is TRBV9 and J is TRBJ2-1; D perhaps matches TRBD2 (6 bases). Trimming shortened V by 4 bases and J by 5 bases, and 13 bases separated the two germline ends. Germline assignment: CDR1 SGDLS and CDR2 YYNGEE. This CDR3 region has 14 residues. CDR3: CASSPRAGHNEQFF. CDR3 in DNA: TGTGCCAGCAGCCCTCGGGCGGGGCACAATGAGCAGTTCTTC.

J is TRBJ1-1 and V is TRBV5-1, with a tentative D call TRBD1 (6 bases). Germline V gives CDR1 SGHRS, CDR2 YFSETQ. V gave up 4 bases and J gave up 8 bases, with 18 bases separating them. There are 14 residues in the CDR3. CDR3: CASSANSRGTEAFF. The CDR3 region has the DNA TGCGCCAGCAGCGCAAACAGCAGGGGAACCGAAGCTTTCTTT.